This T cell receptor (beta chain) was obtained from a study of blood T cell repertoires in COVID-19. Only in-frame clones appear in the TCRdb table, and some are missing; sequencing was by immunoSEQ multiplex PCR. The sample includes fewer than 40,000 clones, about 90% seen only once; the top ten take roughly 5.2%. V lost 4 bases and J 3 bases, leaving 13 bases between the germline ends. Germline V gives CDR1 SNHLY, CDR2 FYNNEI. There are 15 residues in the CDR3. Sequences were obtained from peripheral blood. This chain uses TRBV2 with TRBJ1-5; possibly TRBD1 for D (6 bases). This sequence was found in a human donor in a cohort sampled during active COVID-19. CDR3 DNA sequence: TGTGCCAGCAGTGCGGACAGTGGTTCCAATCAGCCCCAGCATTTT. Encoded protein: CASSADSGSNQPQHF.